This T cell receptor beta chain was recovered during a study of high-grade serous ovarian cancer treatment subgroups. This table comes from immunoSEQ multiplex PCR, and its TCRdb copy is limited to in-frame clones, with some not included. The sample contains 25,000 to 30,000 clones, around 80% of which appear only once. Germline trimming cut 6 bases from V and 8 bases from J; bases unmatched to any gene: 6. Germline values: CDR1 SEHNR, CDR2 FQNEAQ (reference sequence). The CDR3 runs 12 residues. The tumor samples were collected prior to definitive surgery or chemotherapy. The sequence was obtained from a human donor with high-grade serous ovarian cancer. The sequencing input was tumor tissue. V usage is TRBV7-9 and J usage is TRBJ1-1, with 7 bases fitting TRBD1. Here the CDR3 DNA reads TGTGCCAGCAGTTACAGGGGTTCAGAAGCTTTCTTT. Amino acid sequence: CASSYRGSEAFF.